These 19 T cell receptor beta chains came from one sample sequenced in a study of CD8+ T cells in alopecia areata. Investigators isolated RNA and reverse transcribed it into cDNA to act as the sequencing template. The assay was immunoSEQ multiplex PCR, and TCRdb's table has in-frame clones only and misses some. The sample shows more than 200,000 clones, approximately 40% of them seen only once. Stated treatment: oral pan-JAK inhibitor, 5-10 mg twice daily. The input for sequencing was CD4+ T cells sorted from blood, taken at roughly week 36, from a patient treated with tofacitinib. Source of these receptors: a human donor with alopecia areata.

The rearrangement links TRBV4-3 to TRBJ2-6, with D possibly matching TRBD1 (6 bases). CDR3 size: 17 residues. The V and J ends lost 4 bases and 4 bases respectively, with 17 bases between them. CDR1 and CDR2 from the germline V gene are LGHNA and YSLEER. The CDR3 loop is CASSRFSGALGANVLTF. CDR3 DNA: TGCGCCAGCAGCCGATTCTCAGGGGCGTTAGGGGCCAACGTCCTGACTTTC.

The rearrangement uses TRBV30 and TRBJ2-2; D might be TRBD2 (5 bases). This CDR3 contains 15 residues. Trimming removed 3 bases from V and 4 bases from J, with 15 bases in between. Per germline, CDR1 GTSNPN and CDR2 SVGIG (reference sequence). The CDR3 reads CAWRMAGTTTGELFF. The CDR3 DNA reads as TGTGCCTGGAGGATGGCGGGTACAACCACCGGGGAGCTGTTTTTT.

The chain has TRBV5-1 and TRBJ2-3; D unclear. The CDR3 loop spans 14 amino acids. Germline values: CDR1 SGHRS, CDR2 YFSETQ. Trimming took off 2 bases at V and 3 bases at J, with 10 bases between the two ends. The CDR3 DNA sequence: TGCGCCAGCAGCTTCGTCCAGAAAACAGATACGCAGTATTTT. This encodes CASSFVQKTDTQYF.

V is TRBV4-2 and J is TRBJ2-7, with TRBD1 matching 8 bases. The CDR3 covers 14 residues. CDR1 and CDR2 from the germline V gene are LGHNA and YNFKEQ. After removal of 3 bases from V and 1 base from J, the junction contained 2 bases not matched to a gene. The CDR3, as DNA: TGTGCCAGCAGCCAGGACAGGGATTCCTACGAGCAGTACTTC. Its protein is CASSQDRDSYEQYF.

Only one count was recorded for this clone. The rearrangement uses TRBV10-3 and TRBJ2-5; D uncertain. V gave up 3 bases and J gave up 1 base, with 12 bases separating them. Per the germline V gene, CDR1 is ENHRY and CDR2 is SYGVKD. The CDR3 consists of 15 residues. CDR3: CAISDEGLGQETQYF. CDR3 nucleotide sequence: TGTGCCATCAGTGACGAAGGGTTAGGCCAAGAGACCCAGTACTTC.

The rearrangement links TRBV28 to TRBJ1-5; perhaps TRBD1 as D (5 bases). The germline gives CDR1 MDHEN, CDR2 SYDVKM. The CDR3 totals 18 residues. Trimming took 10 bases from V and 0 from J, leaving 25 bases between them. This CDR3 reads CATSPRGADPNSNQPQHF. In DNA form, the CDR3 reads TGTGCCACCTCCCCCCGCGGGGCGGACCCTAATAGCAATCAGCCCCAGCATTTT. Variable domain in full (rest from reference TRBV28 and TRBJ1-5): DVKVTQSSRYLVKRTGEKVFLECVQDMDHENMFWYRQDPGLGLRLIYFSYDVKMKEKGDIPEGYSVSREKKERFSLILESASTNQTSMYLCATSPRGADPNSNQPQHFGDGTRLSIL.

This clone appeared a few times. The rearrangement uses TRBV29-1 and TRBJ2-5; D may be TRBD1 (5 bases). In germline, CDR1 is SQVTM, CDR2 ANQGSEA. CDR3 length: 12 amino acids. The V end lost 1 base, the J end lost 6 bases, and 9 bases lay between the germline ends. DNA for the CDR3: TGCAGCGTTGAAGGGGGCTGGCAGACCCAGTACTTC. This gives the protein CSVEGGWQTQYF.

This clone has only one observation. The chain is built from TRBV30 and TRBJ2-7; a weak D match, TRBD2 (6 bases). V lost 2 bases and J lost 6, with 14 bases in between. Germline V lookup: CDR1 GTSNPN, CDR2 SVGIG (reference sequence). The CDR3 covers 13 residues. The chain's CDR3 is CAWSSMSGLEQYF. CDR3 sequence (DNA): TGTGCCTGGAGTTCGATGAGCGGGCTCGAGCAGTACTTC.

CDR3 loop: CSVALTVNTEAFF. The DNA for the CDR3 is TGCAGCGTTGCGTTGACGGTGAACACTGAAGCTTTCTTT. The rearrangement uses TRBV29-1 and TRBJ1-1, with no clear D. CDR3 length equals 13 residues. V was trimmed by 4 bases and J by 0 bases, leaving 9 bases between them. From germline, CDR1 is SQVTM and CDR2 ANQGSEA. Filled out from reference TRBV29-1 and TRBJ1-1, the complete variable domain reads SAVISQKPSRDICQRGTSLTIQCQVDSQVTMMFWYRQQPGQSLTLIATANQGSEATYESGFVIDKFPISRPNLTFSTLTVSNMSPEDSSIYLCSVALTVNTEAFFGQGTRLTVV.

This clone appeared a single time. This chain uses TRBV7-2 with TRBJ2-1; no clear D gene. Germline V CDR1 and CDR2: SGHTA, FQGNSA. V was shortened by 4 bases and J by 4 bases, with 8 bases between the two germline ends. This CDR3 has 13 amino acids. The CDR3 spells CASSSTAYNEQFF. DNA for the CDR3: TGTGCCAGCAGCTCCACAGCTTACAATGAGCAGTTCTTC.

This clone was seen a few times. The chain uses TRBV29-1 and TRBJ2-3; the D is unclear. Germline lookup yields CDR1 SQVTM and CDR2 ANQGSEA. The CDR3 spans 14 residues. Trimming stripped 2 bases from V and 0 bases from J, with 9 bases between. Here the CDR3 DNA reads TGCAGCGTTGAAAGGGCAGACAGCACAGATACGCAGTATTTT. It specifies CSVERADSTDTQYF.

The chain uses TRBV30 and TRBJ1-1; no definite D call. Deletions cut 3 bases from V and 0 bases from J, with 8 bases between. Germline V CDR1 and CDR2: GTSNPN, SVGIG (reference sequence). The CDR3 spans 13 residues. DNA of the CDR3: TGTGCCTGGAGAAGAGAATTGAACACTGAAGCTTTCTTT. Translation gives CAWRRELNTEAFF.

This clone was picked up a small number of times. As DNA, the CDR3 is TGCAGTACAGACGGGAGGAATGGCTACACCTTC. As protein: CSTDGRNGYTF. The J gene is TRBJ1-2, the V gene TRBV20-1; D gene ambiguous. Germline V gene lookup returns CDR1 DFQATT and CDR2 SNEGSKA (reference sequence). CDR3 length: 11 residues. Deletions cut 8 bases from V and 6 bases from J, with 13 bases between.

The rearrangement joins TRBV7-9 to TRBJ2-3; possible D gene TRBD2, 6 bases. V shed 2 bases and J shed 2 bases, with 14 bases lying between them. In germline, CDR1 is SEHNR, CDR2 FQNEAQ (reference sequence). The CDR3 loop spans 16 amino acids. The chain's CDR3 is CASSLWGSGATDTQYF. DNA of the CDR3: TGTGCCAGCAGCTTATGGGGTAGCGGAGCCACAGATACGCAGTATTTT. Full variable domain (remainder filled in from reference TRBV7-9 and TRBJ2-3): DTGVSQNPRHKITKRGQNVTFRCDPISEHNRLYWYRQTLGQGPEFLTYFQNEAQLEKSRLLSDRFSAERPKGSFSTLEIQRTEQGDSAMYLCASSLWGSGATDTQYFGPGTRLTVL.

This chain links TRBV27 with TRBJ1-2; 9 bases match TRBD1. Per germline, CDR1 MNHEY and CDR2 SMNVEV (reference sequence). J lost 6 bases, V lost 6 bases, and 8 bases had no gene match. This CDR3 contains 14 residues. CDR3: CASSRQGEVDGYTF. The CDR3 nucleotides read TGTGCCAGCAGCCGACAGGGGGAGGTGGATGGCTACACCTTC.

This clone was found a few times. The CDR3 nucleotides read TGTGCCAGCAGTCCCGCGTACTCTGGAAACACCATATATTTT. This sequence encodes CASSPAYSGNTIYF. The chain is built from TRBV27 and TRBJ1-3; D uncertain. Germline values: CDR1 MNHEY, CDR2 SMNVEV (reference sequence). V lost 5 bases and J 0 bases, leaving 8 bases between the germline ends. This CDR3 has 14 residues.

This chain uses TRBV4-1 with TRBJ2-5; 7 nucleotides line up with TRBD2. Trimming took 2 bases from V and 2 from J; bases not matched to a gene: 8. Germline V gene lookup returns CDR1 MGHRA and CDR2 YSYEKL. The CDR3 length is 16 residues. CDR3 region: CASSQLSSGQQETQYF. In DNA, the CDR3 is TGCGCCAGCAGCCAACTATCTAGCGGACAACAAGAGACCCAGTACTTC.

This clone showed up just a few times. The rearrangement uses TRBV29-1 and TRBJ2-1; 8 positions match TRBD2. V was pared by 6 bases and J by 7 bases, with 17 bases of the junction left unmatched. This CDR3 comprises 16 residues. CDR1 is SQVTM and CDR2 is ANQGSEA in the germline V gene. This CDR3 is CSVPTGGDLNRNEQFF. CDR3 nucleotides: TGCAGCGTCCCAACGGGGGGGGACCTCAACCGAAATGAGCAGTTCTTC.

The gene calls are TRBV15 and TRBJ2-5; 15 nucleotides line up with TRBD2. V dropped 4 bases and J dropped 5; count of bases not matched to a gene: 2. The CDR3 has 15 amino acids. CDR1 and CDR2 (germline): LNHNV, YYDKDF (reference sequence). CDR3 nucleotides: TGTGCCACCAGCATGGGACTAGCGGGAGGCGAGACCCAGTACTTC. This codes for CATSMGLAGGETQYF.